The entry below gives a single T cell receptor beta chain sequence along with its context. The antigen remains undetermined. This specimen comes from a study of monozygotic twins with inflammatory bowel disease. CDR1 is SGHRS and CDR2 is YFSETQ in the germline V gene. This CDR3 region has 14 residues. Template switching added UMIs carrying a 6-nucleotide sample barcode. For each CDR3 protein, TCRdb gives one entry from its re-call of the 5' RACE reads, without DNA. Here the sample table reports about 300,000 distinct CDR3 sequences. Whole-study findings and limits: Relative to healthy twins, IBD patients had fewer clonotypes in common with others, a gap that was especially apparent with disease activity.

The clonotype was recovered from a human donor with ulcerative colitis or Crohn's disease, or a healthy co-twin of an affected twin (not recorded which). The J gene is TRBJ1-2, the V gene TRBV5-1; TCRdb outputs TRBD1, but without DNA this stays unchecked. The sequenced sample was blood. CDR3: CASSYQDRAGGYTF.